These 28 T cell receptor beta chains share one sample of origin, sequenced in a study of cytomegalovirus exposure and HLA in healthy donors. PCR amplification relied on 60 Vbeta primers (plus 13 Jbeta primers). The table came from immunoSEQ multiplex PCR; TCRdb's copy has only in-frame clones and leaves some out. Of some 150,000 clones in the sample, around 82% were seen once. The source material was PBMCs. These receptor sequences come from a man aged 45-65 years in good health and CMV-seronegative.

The chain couples TRBV5-1 to TRBJ1-1, with D tentatively TRBD1 (6 bases). Germline CDR1 SGHRS, CDR2 YFSETQ. The CDR3 loop spans 15 amino acids. Between the trimmed V and J ends, which lost 0 bases and 8 bases, there was a span of 17 bases. Here the CDR3 reads CASSLDPNQGTEAFF. Here the CDR3 DNA reads TGCGCCAGCAGCTTGGACCCAAACCAGGGGACGGAAGCTTTCTTT.

The chain links TRBV5-4 to TRBJ2-7, with TRBD2 identical over 7 bases. The CDR3 sequence is 15 residues long. Germline CDR1 SGHNT, CDR2 YYREEE (reference sequence). The junction had 5 bases not matched to a gene; V was cut back by 0 bases and J by 2 bases. Here the CDR3 reads CASSLAGGGPYEQYF. The CDR3 nucleotides read TGTGCCAGCAGCTTGGCTGGGGGGGGACCCTACGAGCAGTACTTC.

The chain combines TRBV19 with TRBJ1-5; tentative D call: TRBD1 (6 bases). The CDR3 is made up of 13 amino acids. CDR1 is LNHDA, CDR2 SQIVND, per germline (reference sequence). V lost 9 bases and J 3 bases, leaving 12 bases between the germline ends. The CDR3 loop is CASQGPPNQPQHF. CDR3 in DNA: TGTGCCAGCCAGGGGCCCCCCAATCAGCCCCAGCATTTT.

The J gene is TRBJ2-6, the V gene TRBV18, with 9 positions matching TRBD1. V lost 3 bases and J lost 0; bases outside the gene matches: 6. CDR3 length: 18 amino acids. Germline V gene lookup returns CDR1 KGHSH and CDR2 LQKENI. The CDR3 protein is CASSPLQGASSGANVLTF. For the CDR3, the DNA is TGTGCCAGCTCACCCCTACAGGGGGCGTCCTCTGGGGCCAACGTCCTGACTTTC.

The chain couples TRBV18 to TRBJ1-2; 8 nucleotides match TRBD1. This CDR3 has 14 residues. Germline V gene lookup returns CDR1 KGHSH and CDR2 LQKENI. V lost 3 bases to trimming and J lost 4 bases; unmatched junction nucleotides: 4. The CDR3 DNA sequence: TGTGCCAGCTCACCGGGACAGGATATCTATGGCTACACCTTC. It is translated as CASSPGQDIYGYTF.

The chain links TRBV18 to TRBJ2-3; 11 bases are a match to TRBD2. Per the germline V gene, CDR1 is KGHSH and CDR2 is LQKENI. J gave up 4 bases and V 1 base, and 7 bases lay outside the gene matches. The CDR3 has 17 residues. The chain's CDR3 is CASSPLASGRIADTQYF. The CDR3 DNA is TGTGCCAGCTCACCACTTGCTAGCGGGAGGATCGCAGATACGCAGTATTTT.

The chain recombines TRBV7-6 with TRBJ2-1, with TRBD2 matching over 8 bases. This CDR3 region has 15 residues. V was clipped by 2 bases and J by 7 bases; unmatched bases: 7. Germline values: CDR1 SGHVS, CDR2 FNYEAQ. CDR3 in DNA: TGTGCCAGCAGCTTACAGGTCGGGAGGGGAAATGAGCAGTTCTTC. Its translation is CASSLQVGRGNEQFF.

This chain links TRBV7-3 with TRBJ1-1; D unresolved. The germline gives CDR1 SGHTA, CDR2 FQGTGA. The CDR3 extends over 14 amino acids. Trimming removed 2 bases at V and 2 bases at J, with 9 bases between. In DNA form, the CDR3 reads TGTGCCAGCAGCTTACGGGGTACCAACACTGAAGCTTTCTTT. This gives the protein CASSLRGTNTEAFF.

A few counts support this clone. V gene TRBV2 combines with J gene TRBJ2-3; D not resolved. Germline lookup yields CDR1 SNHLY and CDR2 FYNNEI. The CDR3 runs to 11 residues. The V gene lost 5 bases and the J gene lost 4 bases, with 4 bases spanning the gap. CDR3 bases: TGTGCCAGCAGTCAGGCAGATACGCAGTATTTT. Protein product: CASSQADTQYF.

CDR3 sequence: CASSFDPDRNSPLHF. CDR3 coding DNA: TGTGCCAGCAGTTTTGATCCGGACAGAAATTCACCCCTCCACTTT. The V call is TRBV6-6, the J call TRBJ1-6; D is possibly TRBD1 (6 bases). Trimming stripped 4 bases from V and 7 bases from J, with 14 bases between. This CDR3 comprises 15 residues. From germline, CDR1 is MNHNY and CDR2 SVGAGI (reference sequence).

The J gene is TRBJ1-2, the V gene TRBV6-1; weak D call: TRBD1 (6 bases). Trimming left V 4 bases short and J 5 bases short, with 8 bases between. The germline gives CDR1 MNHNS, CDR2 SASEGT. The CDR3 is 12 residues long. The CDR3 reads CASSVQGYGYTF. In DNA form, the CDR3 reads TGTGCCAGCAGTGTTCAGGGGTATGGCTACACCTTC.

V gene TRBV5-6 combines with J gene TRBJ2-7, with 10 nucleotides matching TRBD1. Germline values: CDR1 SGHDT, CDR2 YYEEEE. V trimming: 3 bases; J trimming: 2 bases; junction bases outside the gene matches: 2. The CDR3 contains 14 residues. CDR3 nucleotide sequence: TGTGCCAGCAGCTCGGGGACAGGGGCCTACGAGCAGTACTTC. It codes for CASSSGTGAYEQYF. The full variable domain, with the rest looked up from reference TRBV5-6 and TRBJ2-7, is DAGVTQSPTHLIKTRGQQVTLRCSPKSGHDTVSWYQQALGQGPQFIFQYYEEEERQRGNFPDRFSGHQFPNYSSELNVNALLLGDSALYLCASSSGTGAYEQYFGPGTRLTVT.

This sequence joins TRBV5-1 and TRBJ2-3, with 7 positions matching TRBD1. The trim removed 5 bases at V and 1 base at J, leaving 4 bases unmatched. The CDR3 is made up of 14 amino acids. Germline assignment: CDR1 SGHRS and CDR2 YFSETQ. The CDR3 protein is CASRRGQGTDTQYF. Here the CDR3 DNA reads TGCGCCAGCAGGAGAGGACAGGGCACAGATACGCAGTATTTT.

The chain has TRBV30 and TRBJ2-7, with D possibly being TRBD1 (7 bases). Per germline, CDR1 GTSNPN and CDR2 SVGIG (reference sequence). The CDR3 has 15 residues. V was clipped by 1 base and J by 2 bases, with 15 bases between them. The CDR3 nucleotides read TGTGCCTGGAGTGGAACGCGGGACAGTCCCTACGAGCAGTACTTC. It codes for CAWSGTRDSPYEQYF.

This clone was recorded once. This sequence joins TRBV6-1 and TRBJ2-3; possibly TRBD1 for D (5 bases). Germline CDR1 is MNHNS and CDR2 is SASEGT. V was pared by 2 bases and J by 2 bases, with 14 bases between. The CDR3 totals 16 residues. The CDR3 is CASSERAGPSTDTQYF. As DNA, the CDR3 is TGTGCCAGCAGTGAAAGGGCAGGGCCTTCCACAGATACGCAGTATTTT.

This clone was observed a handful of times. The chain is built from TRBV5-1 and TRBJ1-1; 10 positions agree with TRBD1. This CDR3 has 14 amino acids. Germline loops: CDR1 SGHRS, CDR2 YFSETQ. Losses at the gene ends were 4 bases for V and 5 bases for J; bases not matched to a gene: 5. The chain's CDR3 is CASSPGTGETEAFF. The CDR3 DNA reads as TGCGCCAGCAGCCCCGGGACAGGGGAAACTGAAGCTTTCTTT.

The chain uses TRBV5-1 and TRBJ1-1; D is undetermined. Trimming took off 0 bases at V and 0 bases at J, with 6 bases between the two ends. This CDR3 region has 14 residues. Germline assignment: CDR1 SGHRS and CDR2 YFSETQ. CDR3 coding DNA: TGCGCCAGCAGCTTGGCACTCCTGAACACTGAAGCTTTCTTT. Translation: CASSLALLNTEAFF.

The chain has TRBV27 and TRBJ1-5, with TRBD1 matching 8 bases. Germline V lookup: CDR1 MNHEY, CDR2 SMNVEV (reference sequence). J was trimmed by 4 bases and V by 10 bases; bases with no gene match: 12. The CDR3 runs 15 residues. DNA for the CDR3: TGTGCCACCTTACCGACAGGGGCAGGAAATCAGCCCCAGCATTTT. Amino acid sequence: CATLPTGAGNQPQHF.

The sample holds a few counts of this clone. The identical CDR3 is also encoded by other nucleotide sequences in the sample. V is TRBV9 and J is TRBJ1-4, with 8 bases aligning to TRBD1. The germline CDR1 and CDR2 sequences are SGDLS and YYNGEE. The CDR3 sequence is 14 residues long. The J segment lost 4 bases and the V segment lost 3 bases, leaving 2 bases of the junction unmatched. The CDR3 DNA follows: TGTGCCAGCAGCGCCGGACAGGGTAATGAAAAACTGTTTTTT. It encodes CASSAGQGNEKLFF.

CDR3 residues: CSVSGSANEKLFF. The CDR3 nucleotides are TGCAGCGTTTCAGGGTCAGCTAATGAAAAACTGTTTTTT. The rearrangement joins TRBV29-1 to TRBJ1-4; possible D gene TRBD1, 5 bases. With 5 bases removed from V and 3 bases from J, the gap between germline ends came to 10 bases. The CDR3 is 13 amino acids. CDR1 and CDR2 from the germline V gene are SQVTM and ANQGSEA.

The genes are TRBV7-9 and TRBJ2-1; a weak D match, TRBD2 (6 bases). The length of the CDR3 is 13 residues. Trimming stripped 5 bases from V and 8 bases from J, with 13 bases between. CDR1 SEHNR and CDR2 FQNEAQ come from the germline V gene (reference sequence). The CDR3: CASSIRLEDEQFF. CDR3 nucleotide sequence: TGTGCCAGCAGCATCAGACTAGAGGATGAGCAGTTCTTC.

This clone occurred a few times. The genes are TRBV28 and TRBJ1-1; D is unclear. This CDR3 is built from 12 residues. The V and J ends lost 3 bases and 11 bases respectively, with 13 bases between them. In germline, CDR1 is MDHEN, CDR2 SYDVKM. The CDR3 region is CASSFGSVGAFF. The DNA for the CDR3 is TGTGCCAGCAGTTTCGGGTCGGTTGGCGCTTTCTTT.

This clone was detected only a few times. The CDR3 loop reads CASSTKAGVSNQPQHF. In DNA form, the CDR3 reads TGTGCCAGTAGTACAAAAGCAGGGGTCAGCAATCAGCCCCAGCATTTT. This chain uses TRBV19 with TRBJ1-5; possible D gene TRBD1, 6 bases. The CDR3 has 16 amino acids. The V end was cut by 4 bases, the J end by 1 base, with 14 bases between. The V gene's germline CDR1 is LNHDA and CDR2 SQIVND (reference sequence).

The chain links TRBV27 to TRBJ2-1; TRBD1 matches at 7 bases. With 2 bases clipped from V and 8 bases from J, the junction kept 6 bases outside the gene matches. In germline, CDR1 is MNHEY, CDR2 SMNVEV (reference sequence). The CDR3 sequence is 14 residues long. CDR3 residues: CASSLIRGWYEQFF. The CDR3 coding sequence is TGTGCCAGCAGTTTAATCAGGGGGTGGTATGAGCAGTTCTTC.

The chain links TRBV6-6 to TRBJ1-2, with 7 bases fitting TRBD1. V shed 5 bases, J shed 8 bases, and the junction held 17 bases outside the gene matches. This CDR3 has 16 amino acids. In germline, CDR1 is MNHNY, CDR2 SVGAGI (reference sequence). The CDR3 DNA reads as TGTGCCAGCAGTCACGGGCAGGGACAGCCCGTAGGGGGCTACACCTTC. Translating it yields CASSHGQGQPVGGYTF.

This chain uses TRBV7-9 with TRBJ1-1; D not certain. V gave up 3 bases and J gave up 0 bases, with 11 bases separating them. The germline CDR1 and CDR2 sequences are SEHNR and FQNEAQ (reference sequence). The CDR3 has 15 amino acids. CDR3 loop: CASSFGGQMNTEAFF. The CDR3 DNA is TGTGCCAGCAGCTTCGGCGGGCAGATGAACACTGAAGCTTTCTTT.

This clone was seen just once. The chain is built from TRBV19 and TRBJ2-5, with D tentatively TRBD2 (6 bases). Looked up from germline, CDR1 is LNHDA and CDR2 is SQIVND (reference sequence). The V end was cut by 7 bases, the J end by 2 bases, with 11 bases between. The CDR3 is 13 amino acids. CDR3 region: CASNGGVQETQYF. CDR3 bases: TGTGCCAGTAATGGAGGGGTTCAAGAGACCCAGTACTTC. The entire variable domain, with the rest obtained from reference TRBV19 and TRBJ2-5, is as follows: DGGITQSPKYLFRKEGQNVTLSCEQNLNHDAMYWYRQDPGQGLRLIYYSQIVNDFQKGDIAEGYSVSREKKESFPLTVTSAQKNPTAFYLCASNGGVQETQYFGPGTRLLVL.

V gene TRBV4-2 combines with J gene TRBJ1-6; 10 positions agree with TRBD1. The V gene end was trimmed by 0 bases and the J gene end by 9 bases; junction bases not matched to a gene: 8. The CDR3 spans 17 residues. Germline assignment: CDR1 LGHNA and CDR2 YNFKEQ. The CDR3 protein is CASSQDPGTGASSPLHF. CDR3 DNA: TGTGCCAGCAGCCAAGACCCCGGGACAGGGGCAAGTTCACCCCTCCACTTT.